The T cell receptor (beta chain) under discussion was sequenced for a study of regulatory T cells in long-lasting Graves disease. At least ten counts were recorded for this clonotype. Specified time point: persistent/refractory GD, antithyroid drugs over 5 years with positive TRAb. PBMC RNA was the source of the TCR library. Recruitment took place at an endocrinology department in Xi'an, China. With iRepertoire HTBI primers and Arm-PCR of CDR3 regions, TCR beta libraries were built. MiXCR was run by TCRdb on the multiplex PCR reads, yielding one entry per CDR3 protein. The sample lists 360,000 or so distinct CDR3 sequences, more than 20% occurring once. This CDR3 spans 14 amino acids. The V end lost 4 bases, the J end lost 4 bases, and 14 bases lay between the germline ends. Germline lookup yields CDR1 DFQATT and CDR2 SNEGSKA (reference sequence).

The sample in question was peripheral blood mononuclear cells (PBMCs), obtained when the disease was refractory, from a patient treated with antithyroid drugs. The rearrangement joins TRBV20-1 to TRBJ1-5, with D perhaps matching TRBD1 (6 bases). The sequence was obtained from a woman aged 40 to 50 with Graves disease. CDR3 amino acids: CSATEGRGNQPQHF. DNA of the CDR3: TGCAGTGCTACGGAGGGCAGGGGAAATCAGCCCCAGCATTTT.